This T cell receptor beta chain was identified during a study of OX40 agonist ivuxolimab in advanced cancers. This clone occurred once. Its specificity is unknown. Looked up from germline, CDR1 is MGHRA and CDR2 is YSYEKL. The CDR3 loop spans 16 amino acids. Method: immunoSEQ multiplex PCR; TCRdb's copy keeps in-frame clones and lacks some. The sample includes tens of thousands of clones, around 90% of them seen just once. General observations from the study: Expanded clones tended on average to be more numerous among CD8+ T cells than CD4+.

The J gene is TRBJ2-5, the V gene TRBV4-1; 7 positions match TRBD2. The J call may be incorrect, as the DNA end agrees better with TRBJ2-7. The TCR was taken from an adult with an advanced solid tumor such as melanoma, head and neck, liver or kidney cancer. The sequencing here drew on CD4+ or CD8+ T cells sorted from blood, taken in a trial of the OX40 agonist ivuxolimab. CDR3 sequence (DNA): TGCGCCAGCAGCCCCCCGGGGGAGGGAGGGGTTCGCGAGCAGTACTTC. Amino acid sequence: CASSPPGEGGVREQYF.